The 18 T cell receptor beta chains in this list originate from one sample, sequenced in a study of memory CD4+ T cells and cytomegalovirus serostatus. Libraries were prepared by immunoSEQ multiplex PCR; TCRdb keeps only in-frame clonotypes and omits some of them. The sample lists tens of thousands of clones; less than 85% were seen once. Single viable CD3+CD4+CD8-CD45RO+ cells were sorted as the memory CD4+ T cells. Input material: memory CD4+ T cells from blood. These receptors all come from an adult in good health and CMV-seronegative. Some clones in this sample may be carry-over from other donors' samples.

The genes are TRBV4-1 and TRBJ1-5; D is possibly TRBD1 (5 bases). V was cut by 4 bases and J by 0 bases, with 10 bases left in between. Germline V gene lookup returns CDR1 MGHRA and CDR2 YSYEKL. This CDR3 is built from 15 residues. The CDR3 region is CASSPWDDSNQPQHF. The CDR3 DNA is TGCGCCAGCAGCCCTTGGGACGATAGCAATCAGCCCCAGCATTTT.

This clone was seen only a few times. This chain's CDR3 is CASSLRTGMNEKLFF. CDR3 DNA: TGTGCCAGCAGCCTCAGGACAGGGATGAATGAAAAACTGTTTTTT. The V gene is TRBV6-5, the J gene TRBJ1-4; 8 positions agree with TRBD1. The germline V gene has CDR1 MNHEY and CDR2 SVGAGI. The length of the CDR3 is 15 residues. V lost 6 bases to trimming and J lost 5 bases; unmatched junction nucleotides: 8.

The genes are TRBV5-4 and TRBJ1-2; 7 bases align to TRBD1. The CDR3 runs to 16 residues. With 2 bases clipped from V and 0 bases from J, the junction kept 7 bases outside the gene matches. From germline, CDR1 is SGHNT and CDR2 YYREEE (reference sequence). The CDR3 coding sequence is TGTGCCAGCAGCTTCGGCCAGGGACAGTCTAACTATGGCTACACCTTC. It codes for CASSFGQGQSNYGYTF.

The DNA of the CDR3 is TGTGCCAGCCTCCGGTCGGTCTCTTTTTACGAGCAGTACTTC. This codes for CASLRSVSFYEQYF. This chain joins TRBV6-1 and TRBJ2-7; D not certain. Trimming stripped 8 bases from V and 4 bases from J, with 18 bases between. The CDR3 is 14 residues long. Germline V gene data show CDR1 as MNHNS and CDR2 as SASEGT.

The chain couples TRBV19 to TRBJ2-1, with TRBD1 matching 10 bases. V lost 2 bases and J lost 7; bases outside the gene matches: 5. CDR1 is LNHDA and CDR2 is SQIVND in the germline V gene (reference sequence). This CDR3 comprises 15 residues. This chain's CDR3 is CASSISRTGGNEQFF. CDR3 coding DNA: TGTGCCAGTAGTATATCGCGGACAGGGGGTAATGAGCAGTTCTTC.

The rearrangement links TRBV4-2 to TRBJ2-3; 8 nucleotides align to TRBD2. CDR3 length equals 18 residues. Trimming at V came to 0 bases and at J to 2 bases, leaving 10 bases not matched to a gene. Germline V gives CDR1 LGHNA, CDR2 YNFKEQ. The CDR3 nucleotides read TGTGCCAGCAGCCAAGAACTTCGTTTAGCGGGGTACACAGATACGCAGTATTTT. It codes for CASSQELRLAGYTDTQYF.

This chain joins TRBV7-3 and TRBJ2-7; no clear D gene. CDR1 is SGHTA, CDR2 FQGTGA, per germline. The V and J ends lost 2 bases and 5 bases respectively, with 10 bases between them. The CDR3 is made up of 13 amino acids. CDR3 DNA sequence: TGTGCCAGCAGCTTATCGCTGGGCAACGAGCAGTACTTC. It translates to CASSLSLGNEQYF.

The rearrangement uses TRBV18 and TRBJ1-2; D not certain. This CDR3 is built from 14 residues. The V gene's germline CDR1 is KGHSH and CDR2 LQKENI. V shed 4 bases and J shed 0 bases, with 9 bases lying between them. The CDR3 sequence is CASSQGPSNYGYTF. For the CDR3, the DNA is TGTGCCAGCTCACAAGGTCCCTCTAACTATGGCTACACCTTC.

This clone was recorded once. The V call is TRBV7-2, the J call TRBJ2-5; 9 bases fit TRBD2. The CDR3 length is 15 residues. In germline, CDR1 is SGHTA, CDR2 FQGNSA. J was trimmed by 2 bases and V by 5 bases; bases with no gene match: 6. The CDR3 protein is CASSRQTSGQETQYF. The CDR3 bases are TGTGCCAGCAGCCGACAGACTAGCGGACAAGAGACCCAGTACTTC.

This sequence joins TRBV28 and TRBJ1-2; D perhaps matches TRBD1 (6 bases). V lost 6 bases to trimming and J lost 6 bases, with 20 bases between them. CDR3 length: 15 residues. Germline assignment: CDR1 MDHEN and CDR2 SYDVKM. CDR3 loop: CASSPWDNRGDGYTF. The CDR3, as DNA: TGTGCCAGCAGCCCCTGGGACAATCGCGGCGATGGCTACACCTTC.

This chain connects TRBV10-3 to TRBJ2-3, with 10 positions matching TRBD1. The CDR3 covers 13 residues. The germline V gene has CDR1 ENHRY and CDR2 SYGVKD. The V and J ends lost 6 bases and 4 bases, in that order; junction bases with no gene match: 1. CDR3 region: CAIRGTGADTQYF. CDR3 sequence (DNA): TGTGCCATCAGGGGGACAGGGGCAGATACGCAGTATTTT.

The chain combines TRBV7-7 with TRBJ2-7, with 7 nucleotides matching TRBD2. With 4 bases clipped from V and 6 bases from J, the junction kept 6 bases outside the gene matches. CDR3 length: 13 residues. Germline values: CDR1 SSHAT, CDR2 FNYEAQ (reference sequence). The CDR3 nucleotides are TGTGCCAGCAGCTCCTCGTGGGGGGGCGAGCAGTACTTC. Its translation is CASSSSWGGEQYF.

The V and J genes are TRBV10-2 and TRBJ2-1; TRBD2 matches at 9 bases. The CDR3 runs 17 residues. Germline-derived CDR1 and CDR2 are WSHSY and SAAADI. The ends lost 4 bases at V and 5 bases at J; junction bases unmatched: 12. The CDR3 sequence is CASSVGLGTSLNNEQFF. Here the CDR3 DNA reads TGCGCCAGCAGTGTCGGTCTGGGGACTAGCTTGAACAATGAGCAGTTCTTC.

The chain joins TRBV5-1 to TRBJ2-7, with D maybe TRBD2 (6 bases). CDR3 length: 17 residues. With 2 bases removed from V and 0 bases from J, the gap between germline ends came to 18 bases. Germline V gives CDR1 SGHRS, CDR2 YFSETQ. CDR3 nucleotide sequence: TGCGCCAGCAGCTTAGGAGTCGGAGCGGGTAACTCCTACGAGCAGTACTTC. It encodes CASSLGVGAGNSYEQYF.

V usage is TRBV30 and J usage is TRBJ2-7, with 7 bases fitting TRBD2. This CDR3 is built from 14 residues. J was trimmed by 3 bases and V by 5 bases; bases with no gene match: 10. Looked up from germline, CDR1 is GTSNPN and CDR2 is SVGIG (reference sequence). The CDR3 coding sequence is TGTGCCTGGGAGTCGACGGGGGGATTCTACGAGCAGTACTTC. Its translation: CAWESTGGFYEQYF.

This clone was observed once. The gene calls are TRBV19 and TRBJ2-3; D call uncertain. Germline CDR1 LNHDA, CDR2 SQIVND (reference sequence). The germline V and J ends were trimmed by 5 bases and 2 bases, with 11 bases remaining between them. The CDR3 totals 14 residues. The CDR3 here is CASSSLKYTDTQYF. In nucleotides, the CDR3 is TGTGCCAGTAGTTCTCTCAAATACACAGATACGCAGTATTTT.

The chain combines TRBV2 with TRBJ2-1; no reliable D call. Germline V CDR1 and CDR2: SNHLY, FYNNEI. Between the trimmed V and J ends, which lost 8 bases and 6 bases, there was a span of 14 bases. The CDR3 covers 13 residues. The CDR3: CASALRGGNEQFF. The CDR3 region has the DNA TGTGCCAGCGCCCTCCGTGGTGGCAATGAGCAGTTCTTC.

This chain links TRBV5-1 with TRBJ2-5; D possibly uses TRBD1 or TRBD2 (6 bases each). The CDR3 is made up of 15 amino acids. V was pared by 4 bases and J by 5 bases, with 18 bases between. Per germline, CDR1 SGHRS and CDR2 YFSETQ. CDR3 nucleotide sequence: TGCGCCAGCAGCCTGGGGGCGGGGCAGAGGGAGACCCAGTACTTC. It encodes CASSLGAGQRETQYF.